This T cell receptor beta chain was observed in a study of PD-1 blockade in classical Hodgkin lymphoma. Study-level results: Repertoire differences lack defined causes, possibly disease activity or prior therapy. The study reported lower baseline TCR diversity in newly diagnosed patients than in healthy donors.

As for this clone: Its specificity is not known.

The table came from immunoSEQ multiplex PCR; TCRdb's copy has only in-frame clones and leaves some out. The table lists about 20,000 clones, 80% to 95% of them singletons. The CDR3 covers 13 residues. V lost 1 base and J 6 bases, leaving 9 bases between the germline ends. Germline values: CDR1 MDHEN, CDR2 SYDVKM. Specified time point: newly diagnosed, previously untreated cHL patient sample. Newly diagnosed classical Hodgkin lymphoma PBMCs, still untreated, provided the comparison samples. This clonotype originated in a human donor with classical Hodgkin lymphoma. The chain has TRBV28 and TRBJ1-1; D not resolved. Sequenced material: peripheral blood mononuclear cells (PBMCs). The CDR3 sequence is CASSLSVSSEAFF. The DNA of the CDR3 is TGTGCCAGCAGTTTATCCGTTTCATCTGAAGCTTTCTTT.